The next 9 T cell receptor beta chains were all read from a single sample in a study of blood T cell repertoires in COVID-19. Some clones are missing from TCRdb's copy, which holds only in-frame ones; the method was immunoSEQ multiplex PCR. The sample lists 200,000 to 300,000 clones, around 84% occurring once. Sequencing was done on a sample of peripheral blood. All receptors derive from a man aged 40-49 years who had recovered from COVID-19.

This sequence joins TRBV18 and TRBJ2-5, with TRBD2 matching 8 bases. The CDR3 contains 14 residues. The V gene end was trimmed by 10 bases and the J gene end by 5 bases; junction bases not matched to a gene: 12. Germline V gene data show CDR1 as KGHSH and CDR2 as LQKENI. CDR3 sequence: CATVSGGPRETQYF. The DNA for the CDR3 is TGTGCCACCGTTTCGGGAGGGCCCCGGGAGACCCAGTACTTC.

The J gene is TRBJ2-3, the V gene TRBV7-2; unclear D gene. This CDR3 region has 14 residues. Germline CDR1 and CDR2: SGHTA and FQGNSA. Trimming removed 5 bases from V and 5 bases from J, with 14 bases in between. The CDR3 loop reads CASSATPVGDTQYF. For the CDR3, the DNA is TGTGCCAGCAGCGCGACTCCCGTGGGAGATACGCAGTATTTT.

This clone is a singleton in its sample. This chain links TRBV5-6 with TRBJ1-5; weak D call: TRBD1 (5 bases). CDR3 length equals 13 residues. Germline CDR1 is SGHDT and CDR2 is YYEEEE. V lost 2 bases and J 10 bases, leaving 13 bases between the germline ends. CDR3 loop: CASSLSWGDPQHF. In DNA, the CDR3 is TGTGCCAGCAGCTTAAGCTGGGGGGATCCCCAGCATTTT.

There are a few counts of this clone. The V gene is TRBV6-2 or TRBV6-3, the J gene TRBJ1-2; 7 nucleotides match TRBD1. The V gene's germline CDR1 is MNHEY and CDR2 SVGEGT. The CDR3 consists of 13 residues. After removal of 1 base from V and 8 bases from J, the junction contained 4 bases not matched to a gene. This CDR3 reads CASSYFGQAGYTF. CDR3 DNA sequence: TGTGCCAGCAGTTACTTCGGACAGGCAGGCTACACCTTC.

The table lists this clone with a few counts. The V and J genes are TRBV20-1 and TRBJ2-7; a weak D match, TRBD2 (5 bases). Per the germline V gene, CDR1 is DFQATT and CDR2 is SNEGSKA (reference sequence). V lost 5 bases and J lost 5, with 10 bases in between. CDR3 length: 11 amino acids. CDR3 residues: CSAAQRDEQYF. CDR3 bases: TGCAGTGCTGCACAGAGGGACGAGCAGTACTTC.

The chain is built from TRBV11-2 and TRBJ2-7; TRBD1 might be the D (6 bases). CDR3 length: 15 residues. Germline CDR1 and CDR2: SGHAT and FQNNGV. Trimming removed 3 bases at V and 3 bases at J, with 15 bases between. For the CDR3, the DNA is TGTGCCAGCAGCTTTAACTCAGGCAGGGGCTACGAGCAGTACTTC. It codes for CASSFNSGRGYEQYF.

The gene calls are TRBV19 and TRBJ1-5; 9 nucleotides match TRBD1. This CDR3 comprises 16 residues. After removal of 6 bases from V and 6 bases from J, the junction contained 12 bases not matched to a gene. Looked up from germline, CDR1 is LNHDA and CDR2 is SQIVND (reference sequence). In DNA, the CDR3 is TGTGCCAGTAGCCAGACAGGGGGGATTTATAGTCAGCCCCAGCATTTT. It codes for CASSQTGGIYSQPQHF.

This chain links TRBV7-2 with TRBJ1-2, with a possible D match to TRBD1 (5 bases). Germline V gene sequence: CDR1 SGHTA, CDR2 FQGNSA. V lost 5 bases, J lost 0 bases, and 13 bases lay in between. This CDR3 has 15 amino acids. CDR3 loop: CASSPGTGPNYGYTF. Written as DNA, the CDR3 is TGTGCCAGCAGCCCTGGCACAGGTCCTAACTATGGCTACACCTTC.

The chain's CDR3 is CASSIAPPGQGKNEQYF. CDR3 nucleotides: TGTGCCAGTAGTATAGCCCCTCCGGGACAGGGGAAAAACGAGCAGTACTTC. This rearrangement joins TRBV19 to TRBJ2-7; 10 nucleotides match TRBD1. CDR1 is LNHDA and CDR2 is SQIVND in the germline V gene (reference sequence). V lost 1 base, J lost 5 bases, and 11 bases stayed unmatched. This CDR3 is 17 amino acids long.